The 5 T cell receptor beta chains given below trace back to one sample, sequenced in a study of T cell repertoires in ileal Crohn's disease. Clones were sequenced by immunoSEQ multiplex PCR, and TCRdb holds only the in-frame ones, with some missing. The data hold approximately 27,000 clones, with about three quarters observed a single time. Source material: ileal tissue. These receptors were collected from an adult with Crohn's disease.

V usage is TRBV6-5 and J usage is TRBJ1-1; no clear D gene. V lost 0 bases and J 7 bases, leaving 9 bases between the germline ends. Per the germline V gene, CDR1 is MNHEY and CDR2 is SVGAGI. This CDR3 comprises 13 residues. CDR3 bases: TGTGCCAGCAGTTACTCGGAGGAGGATGAAGCTTTCTTT. Its protein product is CASSYSEEDEAFF.

The rearrangement links TRBV11-1 to TRBJ2-3; D may be TRBD2 (7 bases). The CDR3 loop spans 15 amino acids. Trimming shortened V by 1 base and J by 3 bases, and 11 bases separated the two germline ends. Germline CDR1 is SGHAT and CDR2 is FQDESV (reference sequence). The CDR3 bases are TGTGCCAGCAGCTTAGGAGGGGGGGCAACAGATACGCAGTATTTT. Its protein is CASSLGGGATDTQYF.

The chain is built from TRBV10-3 and TRBJ1-6, with 7 bases identical to TRBD1. The CDR3 loop spans 15 amino acids. V lost 6 bases, J lost 9 bases, and 11 bases stayed unmatched. Germline V lookup: CDR1 ENHRY, CDR2 SYGVKD. This CDR3 is CAISGKSGGGSPLHF. CDR3 in DNA: TGTGCCATCAGCGGGAAGTCAGGGGGAGGTTCACCCCTCCACTTT.

This clone occurred a few times. This chain uses TRBV7-3 with TRBJ2-2; tentative D call: TRBD1 (6 bases). This CDR3 has 14 amino acids. V was cut by 7 bases and J by 6 bases, with 15 bases left in between. Per germline, CDR1 SGHTA and CDR2 FQGTGA. The CDR3 DNA sequence: TGTGCCAGCACCACGGGACAACGGTCCGGGGAGCTGTTTTTT. Translation gives CASTTGQRSGELFF. Supplemented by reference TRBV7-3 and TRBJ2-2, the full variable domain reads GAGVSQTPSNKVTEKGKYVELRCDPISGHTALYWYRQSLGQGPEFLIYFQGTGAADDSGLPNDRFFAVRPEGSVSTLKIQRTERGDSAVYLCASTTGQRSGELFFGEGSRLTVL.

The chain has TRBV29-1 and TRBJ1-2, with D maybe TRBD1 (5 bases). V was pared by 6 bases and J by 5 bases, with 16 bases between. Germline CDR1 reads SQVTM; CDR2 reads ANQGSEA. The CDR3 sequence is 13 residues long. CDR3 residues: CSVDRSSRYGYTF. As DNA, the CDR3 is TGCAGCGTAGACAGATCCAGTCGTTATGGCTACACCTTC.